The 9 T cell receptor beta chains below all came from one sample that was sequenced in a study of T cell repertoires in cytomegalovirus infection. Each CDR3 protein gets one entry after TCRdb re-called the reads with MiXCR. There are fewer than 550,000 distinct CDR3 sequences in the sample; roughly 29% occur only once, and less than 15% lies in the top ten. The sequencing input was PBMCs. Receptors originate from a human donor in good health (CMV status not recorded). Some clones in this sample may be carry-over from other donors' samples.

The table lists this clonotype with many counts. The J gene is TRBJ2-3, the V gene TRBV7-9, with a possible D match to TRBD2 (6 bases). This CDR3 has 12 residues. Germline CDR1 is SEHNR and CDR2 is FQNEAQ (reference sequence). V lost 11 bases, J lost 4 bases, and 13 bases lay in between. CDR3: CAGGREADTQYF. CDR3 sequence (DNA): TGTGCCGGTGGCAGGGAGGCAGATACGCAGTATTTT. Supplemented by reference TRBV7-9 and TRBJ2-3, the full variable domain reads DTGVSQNPRHKITKRGQNVTFRCDPISEHNRLYWYRQTLGQGPEFLTYFQNEAQLEKSRLLSDRFSAERPKGSFSTLEIQRTEQGDSAMYLCAGGREADTQYFGPGTRLTVL.

This clonotype was counted only a few times. This chain joins TRBV7-6 and TRBJ2-7; TRBD1 matches at 7 bases. This CDR3 comprises 12 residues. Looked up from germline, CDR1 is SGHVS and CDR2 is FNYEAQ. After removal of 4 bases from V and 5 bases from J, the junction contained 2 bases not matched to a gene. Written as DNA, the CDR3 is TGTGCCAGCAGCTCCCAGGGGGACGAGCAGTACTTC. It encodes CASSSQGDEQYF.

The chain is built from TRBV11-2 and TRBJ2-5, with D possibly matching TRBD2 (6 bases). With 5 bases removed from V and 0 bases from J, the gap between germline ends came to 16 bases. CDR3 length: 16 amino acids. Germline V gene sequence: CDR1 SGHAT, CDR2 FQNNGV. The chain's CDR3 is CASSPGSRAYQETQYF. The DNA of the CDR3 is TGTGCCAGCAGCCCCGGGAGTAGGGCTTACCAAGAGACCCAGTACTTC. The variable domain in full, with the rest retrieved from reference TRBV11-2 and TRBJ2-5, is EAGVAQSPRYKIIEKRQSVAFWCNPISGHATLYWYQQILGQGPKLLIQFQNNGVVDDSQLPKDRFSAERLKGVDSTLKIQPAKLEDSAVYLCASSPGSRAYQETQYFGPGTRLLVL.

The genes are TRBV11-2 and TRBJ2-4; possibly TRBD1 or TRBD2 for D (5 bases each). V gave up 1 base and J gave up 12 bases, with 19 bases separating them. CDR3 length: 15 residues. Looked up from germline, CDR1 is SGHAT and CDR2 is FQNNGV. The CDR3, as DNA: TGTGCCAGCAGCTTAGTTGTGGGACCCCTGCTAAATCAGTACTTC. This gives the protein CASSLVVGPLLNQYF.

This clonotype was counted a few times. The rearrangement joins TRBV6-2 or TRBV6-3 to TRBJ2-5; 7 bases map to TRBD1. This CDR3 has 15 residues. After removal of 9 bases from V and 2 bases from J, the junction contained 12 bases not matched to a gene. Germline CDR1 MNHEY, CDR2 SVGEGT. For the CDR3, the DNA is TGTGCCAGTTCTTTACTCCGGGACAGTCAAGAGACCCAGTACTTC. It yields the protein CASSLLRDSQETQYF.

The chain uses TRBV28 and TRBJ2-3; 7 bases align to TRBD1. The length of the CDR3 is 15 residues. Trimming removed 5 bases from V and 2 bases from J; junction bases left unmatched: 7. Germline V lookup: CDR1 MDHEN, CDR2 SYDVKM. The CDR3 is CASSARGQATDTQYF. CDR3 nucleotides: TGTGCCAGCAGTGCCAGAGGACAGGCCACAGATACGCAGTATTTT.

This clonotype came up once. The genes are TRBV28 and TRBJ1-6; D perhaps matches TRBD1 (5 bases). The germline gives CDR1 MDHEN, CDR2 SYDVKM. The CDR3 length is 13 residues. The V and J ends lost 5 bases and 16 bases respectively, with 18 bases between them. The CDR3 DNA reads TGTGCCAGCAGTACCGGGGGTCCCGGACATCTCCACTTT. Translating it yields CASSTGGPGHLHF. Together with reference TRBV28 and TRBJ1-6, the CDR3 gives the full variable domain: DVKVTQSSRYLVKRTGEKVFLECVQDMDHENMFWYRQDPGLGLRLIYFSYDVKMKEKGDIPEGYSVSREKKERFSLILESASTNQTSMYLCASSTGGPGHLHFGNGTRLTVT.

With respect to this clonotype: A read error is likely, as this CDR3 ends without the conserved phenylalanine or tryptophan. The limits of the CDR3 on the DNA are not certain, so only TCRdb's listed CDR3 is given. The rearrangement joins TRBV19 to TRBJ1-5; the table's D call, TRBD1, was not checked against the DNA. The germline CDR1 and CDR2 sequences are LNHDA and SQIVND (reference sequence). The CDR3 is made up of 8 amino acids, end residues included. This CDR3 reads CASMGTEL.

The CDR3 protein is CASSFSDRGLANEKLFF. CDR3 DNA sequence: TGTGCCAGCAGCTTCTCGGACAGGGGGCTTGCTAATGAAAAACTGTTTTTT. V is TRBV11-3 and J is TRBJ1-4, with 11 nucleotides matching TRBD1. This CDR3 region has 17 residues. Germline V gives CDR1 SGHNT, CDR2 YENEEA. Trimming took 3 bases from V and 3 from J; bases not matched to a gene: 6.